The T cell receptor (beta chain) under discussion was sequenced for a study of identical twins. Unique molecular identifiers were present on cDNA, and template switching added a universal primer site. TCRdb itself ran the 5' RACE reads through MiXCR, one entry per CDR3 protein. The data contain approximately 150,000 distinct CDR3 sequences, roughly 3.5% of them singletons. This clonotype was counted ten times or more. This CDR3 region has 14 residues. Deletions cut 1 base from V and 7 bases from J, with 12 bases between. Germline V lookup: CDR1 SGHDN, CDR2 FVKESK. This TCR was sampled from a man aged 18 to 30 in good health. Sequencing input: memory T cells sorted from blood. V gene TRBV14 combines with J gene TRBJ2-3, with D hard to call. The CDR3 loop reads CASSQAGVVYTQYF. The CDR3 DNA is TGTGCCAGCAGCCAAGCTGGAGTTGTATATACGCAGTATTTT.